These T cell receptor beta chains were read from a single sample in a study of blood T cell repertoires in COVID-19. Assay: immunoSEQ multiplex PCR; the TCRdb copy retains only in-frame clones and omits some. In the table there are 250,000 to 400,000 clones, about 91% of which are singletons. Sequencing used peripheral blood. These receptors originate from a woman in her 30s with COVID-19, enrolled during active disease. The CDR3 runs from the conserved cysteine through the conserved F or W. The D gene is left open where the match is weak. The listing skips clone size in some rows; elsewhere it reads once, few, many or a size class.

J gene	clone size	V gene	D gene	CDR3 DNA	CDR3 protein
TRBJ1-4	NA	TRBV20-1	NA	TGCAGTGCTAGTTCGCGTGCAGGGGCCCGAAAACTGTTTTTT	CSASSRAGARKLFF
TRBJ1-1	NA	TRBV6-6	NA	TGTGCCAGCAGTCCCCTCCTTAACATCAGAACAACGAACACTGAAGCTTTCTTT	CASSPLLNIRTTNTEAFF
TRBJ2-1	few	TRBV7-9	NA	TGTGCCAGCAGCCCCAAAGGGACTGAAGGGGATGAGCAGTTCTTC	CASSPKGTEGDEQFF
TRBJ2-3	NA	TRBV3-1/TRBV3-2	TRBD1	TGTGCCAGCAGCCAAGATATCGCATGGCAGGGGGCAGATACGCAGTATTTT	CASSQDIAWQGADTQYF
TRBJ1-2	NA	TRBV6-5	NA	TGTGCCAGCAGTCCTTGGACAGTCTATGGCTACACCTTC	CASSPWTVYGYTF
TRBJ2-2	NA	TRBV11-2	NA	TGTGCCAGCAGCTCGACTCCCGGGGAGCTGTTTTTT	CASSSTPGELFF
TRBJ1-6	NA	TRBV7-2	NA	TGTGCCAGCAGCTTAGGTTCCGGTTATAATTCACCCCTCCACTTT	CASSLGSGYNSPLHF
TRBJ1-2	few	TRBV28	TRBD1	TGTGCCAGCAGTCGCAGGACAGGGTGGGATGGCTACACCTTC	CASSRRTGWDGYTF
TRBJ1-1	NA	TRBV30	TRBD1	TGTGCCTGGAGCAGGCCCGGGACAGGTTCCGTTGAAGCTTTCTTT	CAWSRPGTGSVEAFF
TRBJ1-6	NA	TRBV12-5	NA	TGTGCTAGTGGTTTGGCCCCGGGACAAAGAGATTCACCCCTCCACTTT	CASGLAPGQRDSPLHF
TRBJ2-3	NA	TRBV28	TRBD2	TGTGCCAGCAGTTCACCCCCGACTAGCGGGGCCACAGATACGCAGTATTTT	CASSSPPTSGATDTQYF
TRBJ1-4	NA	TRBV11-2	NA	TGTGCCAGCAGCTTAAGCGAGAGGGAAAAACTGTTTTTT	CASSLSEREKLFF
TRBJ2-2	NA	TRBV5-4	TRBD2	TGTGCCAGCAGGCGGGACTACCTCGGTACCGGGGAGCTGTTTTTT	CASRRDYLGTGELFF
TRBJ1-1	NA	TRBV4-1	NA	TGCGCCAGCAGCCGCTCTGGCGGTGAAGCTTTCTTT	CASSRSGGEAFF
TRBJ1-2	NA	TRBV3-1/TRBV3-2	NA	TGTGCCAGCAGCCTCACGACAGGACCCTATGGCTACACCTTC	CASSLTTGPYGYTF
TRBJ2-3	once	TRBV3-1/TRBV3-2	NA	TGTGCCAGCAGAGGGGCAGATACGCAGTATTTT	CASRGADTQYF
TRBJ1-1	few	TRBV2	NA	TGTGCCAGCAGTGAACAGGGTGGCACTGAAGCTTTCTTT	CASSEQGGTEAFF
TRBJ1-3	NA	TRBV7-2	NA	TGTGCCAGCAGCTTAGCGAGAGGGACTGGAAACACCATATATTTT	CASSLARGTGNTIYF
TRBJ2-7	once	TRBV6-2/TRBV6-3	TRBD1	TGTGCCAGCAGCAACAGGTTCGGGACAGCTACCTACGAGCAGTACTTC	CASSNRFGTATYEQYF
TRBJ1-2	NA	TRBV3-1/TRBV3-2	NA	TGTGCCAGCAGCTACAGGGAGAACTATGGCTACACCTTC	CASSYRENYGYTF
TRBJ1-5	once	TRBV20-1	NA	TGCAGTGCTAGAGAACAGGGACCCCAGCATTTT	CSAREQGPQHF
TRBJ1-6	NA	TRBV5-1	TRBD1	TGCGCCAGCAGCTTGATGACAGGGATGAATTCACCCCTCCACTTT	CASSLMTGMNSPLHF
TRBJ1-1	few	TRBV3-1/TRBV3-2	NA	TGTGCCAGCAGCCAAGCGCAGGGTTTGAACACTGAAGCTTTCTTT	CASSQAQGLNTEAFF
TRBJ2-2	NA	TRBV4-3	NA	TGCGCCAGCAGCCAAGGAGTGGGCACACTCACCGGGGAGCTGTTTTTT	CASSQGVGTLTGELFF
TRBJ1-2	NA	TRBV14	NA	TGTGCCAGCAGCCGGACGGGGTTTGTAGGCTACACCTTC	CASSRTGFVGYTF
TRBJ2-1	NA	TRBV29-1	NA	TGCAGCGTTGAAAGTACTAGCAGCAATGAGCAGTTCTTC	CSVESTSSNEQFF
TRBJ1-5	NA	TRBV5-6	NA	TGTGCCAGCAGCCCCTCAGGGAGGGAGCCCCAGCATTTT	CASSPSGREPQHF
TRBJ1-1	once	TRBV6-4	NA	TGTGCCAGCAGTGACTCAGCAGTAAGAGGAACTGAAGCTTTCTTT	CASSDSAVRGTEAFF
TRBJ2-3	NA	TRBV29-1	NA	TGCAGCGTTGAAGGTCTCGCGGATACGCAGTATTTT	CSVEGLADTQYF
TRBJ2-1	NA	TRBV6-5	TRBD1	TGTGCCAGCAGACACGACAGGGTGACGTTCTTC	CASRHDRVTFF
TRBJ1-6	NA	TRBV7-3	NA	TGTGCCAGCAGCTTTGGGCTAAGTGGTTCACCCCTCCACTTT	CASSFGLSGSPLHF
TRBJ1-6	many	TRBV5-8	NA	TGTGCCAGCCGAGGGTTCAATTCACCCCTCCACTTT	CASRGFNSPLHF